A selection of T cell receptor beta chains follows, all from one sample in a study of T cells in Graves' hyperthyroidism and ophthalmopathy. TCRdb redid the calling of the multiplex PCR reads with MiXCR, one entry per CDR3 protein. The data show some 270,000 distinct CDR3 sequences, almost 25% seen once. The sequenced material came from blood. Source of these receptors: a woman in her 40s with Graves' ophthalmopathy. Both conserved end residues are part of each CDR3. Each record gives: V gene, J gene, clone size, D gene, CDR3 DNA, CDR3 protein. A D gene is named only where the DNA matches it firmly. Expanded clones get a size class; other rows say once, few or many, or leave the size out.

>TRBV27|TRBJ2-7|many|NA
TGTGCCAGCAGGTGGACATACTATTCCTACGAGCAGTACTTC
CASRWTYYSYEQYF
>TRBV4-1|TRBJ2-4|NA|NA
TGCGCCAGCAGCCAAGAGCCTCACGCCTGGACTACTCCAAGTTCCAAAAACATTCAGTACTTC
CASSQEPHAWTTPSSKNIQYF
>TRBV10-1|TRBJ2-2|many|TRBD2
TGCGCCAGCTCCCGCGGGGGGGAGGCCGGGGAGCTGTTTTTT
CASSRGGEAGELFF
>TRBV6-5|TRBJ1-1|NA|NA
TGTGCCAGCAGTTACTCTGGGGTTTCCACTGAAGCTTTCTTT
CASSYSGVSTEAFF
>TRBV7-9|TRBJ2-7|many|TRBD2
TGTGCCAGCAGCCGGAGGTACAATCTGCGAAGCGGGAGGGACGAGCAGTACTTC
CASSRRYNLRSGRDEQYF
>TRBV15|TRBJ1-1|few|NA
TGTGCCACCAGCAGAGATCTCGGTCCCTGGGGAAGCACTGAAGCTTTCTTT
CATSRDLGPWGSTEAFF
>TRBV12-5|TRBJ1-5|many|NA
TGTGCTAGTGGTTTTGGGACAAAGGAAAATCAGCCCCAGCATTTT
CASGFGTKENQPQHF
>TRBV27|TRBJ2-3|many|TRBD1
TGTGCCAGCCGACCGGACAGGGGGCGCACAGATACGCAGTATTTT
CASRPDRGRTDTQYF
>TRBV7-9|TRBJ2-2|NA|NA
TGTGCCAGCAGTAAAACGGAGAGGGCCGGGGAGCTGTTTTTT
CASSKTERAGELFF
>TRBV6-2/TRBV6-3|TRBJ2-7|many|TRBD1
TGTGCCAGCAGTCACCCAGGGGGCTCCTACGAGCAGTACTTC
CASSHPGGSYEQYF
>TRBV2|TRBJ2-7|NA|NA
TGTGCCAGCAGTGATGGGGGGACACGATCCTACGAGCAGTACTTC
CASSDGGTRSYEQYF
>TRBV11-2|TRBJ1-1|NA|NA
TGTGCCAGCAGCGCTCGATTTGGTCCGCAGACCACTGAAGCTTTCTTT
CASSARFGPQTTEAFF
>TRBV30|TRBJ1-1|many|NA
TGTGCCTGGACCACCTCACAGGAAGCTTTCTTT
CAWTTSQEAFF
>TRBV12-3/TRBV12-4|TRBJ1-1|NA|NA
TGTGCCAGCAGGTTAACAGGGTGGACTGAAGCTTTCTTT
CASRLTGWTEAFF
>TRBV7-7|TRBJ2-2|many|TRBD1
TGTGCTTCTGCCGGGACAGAGAACACCGGGGAGCTGTTTTTT
CASAGTENTGELFF
>TRBV5-1|TRBJ1-1|NA|NA
TGCGCCAGCAGCTTAGACACCGACACTGAAGCTTTCTTT
CASSLDTDTEAFF
>TRBV24-1|TRBJ2-5|many|TRBD1
TGTGCCACCAGTGATCTGGGACAGGGGCTCGGGGAGACCCAGTACTTC
CATSDLGQGLGETQYF
>TRBV12-3/TRBV12-4|TRBJ2-5|NA|NA
TGTGCCAGCAGTTTCTTTGTAAAAGAGACCCAGTACTTC
CASSFFVKETQYF
>TRBV18|TRBJ2-2|many|NA
TGTGCCAGCTCACTCGCCGGACAGACCACCTACAACACCGGGGAGCTGTTTTTT
CASSLAGQTTYNTGELFF
>TRBV18|TRBJ1-5|NA|NA
TGTGCCAGCTCAACGACGGATAGCCATCAGCCCCAGCATTTT
CASSTTDSHQPQHF
>TRBV5-4|TRBJ2-5|many|NA
TGTGCCAGCAGTCTTGACGGTCGGGAGACCCAGTACTTC
CASSLDGRETQYF
>TRBV7-8|TRBJ1-6|many|NA
TGTGCCAGCAGCCTTAGCGTTGGGGAAATGGGTTCACCCCTCCACTTT
CASSLSVGEMGSPLHF
>TRBV12-3/TRBV12-4|TRBJ2-7|NA|TRBD1
TGTGCCAGCAGTCCCGCCGGGACAGGGAACGAGCAGTACTTC
CASSPAGTGNEQYF
>TRBV28|TRBJ2-7|many|NA
TGTGCCAGCAGCGAGTTTCGGGGGTTGAAGGACGAGCAGTACTTC
CASSEFRGLKDEQYF
>TRBV6-1|TRBJ1-1|NA|NA
TGTGCCAGCAAAGGGTCAGCTACCGCGTACACTGAAGCTTTCTTT
CASKGSATAYTEAFF
>TRBV2|TRBJ2-7|many|NA
TGTGCCAGATCAAACAGGGAGGGCTACGAGCAGTACTTC
CARSNREGYEQYF
>TRBV20-1|TRBJ2-7|many|TRBD1
TGCAGTGCCCCGGGACAGATAACTTCCTACGAGCAGTACTTC
CSAPGQITSYEQYF
>TRBV24-1|TRBJ2-2|NA|NA
TGTGCCGTAGGCCTTCGGACAGCCACCGGGGAGCTGTTTTTT
CAVGLRTATGELFF
>TRBV7-9|TRBJ2-7|many|NA
TGTGCCAGCAGCTTAGGTGTGACCGATTCCTACGAGCAGTACTTC
CASSLGVTDSYEQYF
>TRBV6-1|TRBJ2-2|many|TRBD1
TGTGCCAGCAGTGATGGGGACAGGGGATGGACCGGGGAGCTGTTTTTT
CASSDGDRGWTGELFF
>TRBV6-1|TRBJ2-5|few|NA
TGTGCCAGCAGTACGTCCGGAGAGACCCAGTACTTC
CASSTSGETQYF
>TRBV6-1|TRBJ2-7|many|TRBD2
TGTGCCAGCAGGAAGCGGGAGTTCTACGAGCAGTACTTC
CASRKREFYEQYF
>TRBV6-5|TRBJ1-1|many|TRBD1
TGTGCCAGCAGTTACCTCGACAGGGGGCAGACGGCTTTCTTT
CASSYLDRGQTAFF
>TRBV20-1|TRBJ2-7|many|TRBD2
TGCAGTGCCCAGGGGACTAGCGGAAATGAGAACGAGCAGTACTTC
CSAQGTSGNENEQYF
>TRBV7-2|TRBJ2-5|NA|NA
TGTGCCAGCAGAAGGGACAACTCTCGGGGAGAGACCCAGTACTTC
CASRRDNSRGETQYF
>TRBV6-5|TRBJ1-2|NA|TRBD1
TGTGCCAGCAGTTACGACAGGGGGCAACACTATGGCTACACCTTC
CASSYDRGQHYGYTF
>TRBV6-5|TRBJ1-1|many|TRBD1
TGTGCCAGCAGTTACGGGACAGGGTTCACTGAAGCTTTCTTT
CASSYGTGFTEAFF
>TRBV7-2|TRBJ2-5|NA|TRBD2
TGTGCCAGCAGCTTAGGGCTAGCGGGAGAAGTTGTGGTAGAGACCCAGTACTTC
CASSLGLAGEVVVETQYF
>TRBV12-3/TRBV12-4|TRBJ2-7|many|TRBD2
TGTGCCAGCAGTAGAGCGGGAGGGGGATACGAGCAGTACTTC
CASSRAGGGYEQYF
>TRBV6-5|TRBJ1-2|many|NA
TGTGCCAGCAGTTCAGGGGTTCTCGACTATGGCTACACCTTC
CASSSGVLDYGYTF
>TRBV28|TRBJ1-5|many|TRBD1
TGTGCCAGCAGTAACGGGGACAGGGGAGGGGTTCAGCCCCAGCATTTT
CASSNGDRGGVQPQHF
>TRBV6-1|TRBJ1-2|many|NA
TGTGCCAGCAAGCCGACAGTGAACTATGGCTACACCTTC
CASKPTVNYGYTF
>TRBV12-5|TRBJ1-2|many|TRBD1
TGTGCTAGTGGTATAACAGGGGGAAATGGCTACACCTTC
CASGITGGNGYTF
>TRBV6-5|TRBJ1-2|many|NA
TGTGCCAGCAGTTTTGGACCTTACTCAGCTAACTATGGCTACACCTTC
CASSFGPYSANYGYTF
>TRBV20-1|TRBJ1-1|many|NA
TGCAGTGCTAGAGATCCGAGGGGTGTGAACACTGAAGCTTTCTTT
CSARDPRGVNTEAFF
>TRBV12-3/TRBV12-4|TRBJ2-5|many|TRBD2
TGTGCCAGCAGATCAGCGGGGGACGGGGGGGGAGAGACCCAGTACTTC
CASRSAGDGGGETQYF
>TRBV6-2/TRBV6-3|TRBJ1-2|many|NA
TGTGCCAGCAGTTACTCTGGCAGGGGAGGCTATGGCTACACCTTC
CASSYSGRGGYGYTF
>TRBV7-8|TRBJ2-7|many|TRBD1
TGTGCCAGCAGCCCACCGACAGGGGGTCTATACGAGCAGTACTTC
CASSPPTGGLYEQYF
>TRBV29-1|TRBJ1-2|NA|NA
TGCAGCGTTGGGTCAGACTATGGCTACACCTTC
CSVGSDYGYTF
>TRBV29-1|TRBJ2-5|many|TRBD2
TGCAGCGTTGAAGCTAGCGGGAGTAGAGAGACCCAGTACTTC
CSVEASGSRETQYF
>TRBV12-3/TRBV12-4|TRBJ1-1|NA|TRBD1
TGTGCCAGCAGTTCAAGGGGGCAGAGTGAAGCTTTCTTT
CASSSRGQSEAFF
>TRBV5-1|TRBJ2-5|NA|NA
TGCGCCAGCAGCTTGGTGCCCTGGGAGACCCAGTACTTC
CASSLVPWETQYF
>TRBV7-2|TRBJ2-2|many|NA
TGTGCCAGCAGCTTAGTGTTGGGCGGGGAGCTGTTTTTT
CASSLVLGGELFF
>TRBV20-1|TRBJ1-1|many|NA
TGCAGTGCTAGAGGGGGGGGCGACACTGAAGCTTTCTTT
CSARGGGDTEAFF
>TRBV19|TRBJ1-5|many|NA
TGTGCCAGTAGCCGAACAGGGACTGGCAATCAGCCCCAGCATTTT
CASSRTGTGNQPQHF